The 2 T cell receptor beta chains presented below share a single source sample, sequenced in a study of cytomegalovirus exposure and HLA in healthy donors. The PCR had 60 Vbeta and 13 Jbeta primers. Sequencing was performed with immunoSEQ multiplex PCR; in TCRdb, only in-frame clones are kept and a portion is missing. The sample includes tens of thousands of clones, around three quarters of them seen just once. Input material: PBMCs. The receptor set was obtained from a man aged 55 to 70 in good health and CMV-seropositive.

CDR3 sequence reads: CASSGTGTGSRNEQFF. CDR3 in DNA: TGTGCCAGCAGTGGGACGGGGACAGGGAGTCGCAATGAGCAGTTCTTC. The V gene is TRBV6-1, the J gene TRBJ2-1, with 9 bases matching TRBD1. After removal of 4 bases from V and 6 bases from J, the junction contained 10 bases not matched to a gene. Germline loops: CDR1 MNHNS, CDR2 SASEGT. This CDR3 has 16 amino acids.

The rearrangement links TRBV6-6 to TRBJ1-6; D is uncertain. Looked up from germline, CDR1 is MNHNY and CDR2 is SVGAGI (reference sequence). With 0 bases removed from V and 4 bases from J, the gap between germline ends came to 7 bases. The CDR3 totals 15 residues. The CDR3 DNA follows: TGTGCCAGCAGTTACTCGCAGTCTTATAATTCACCCCTCCACTTT. As protein: CASSYSQSYNSPLHF.